Listed below are T cell receptor beta chains from one sample, sequenced in a study of cytomegalovirus exposure and HLA in healthy donors. Using immunoSEQ multiplex PCR, the repertoire was profiled, and TCRdb retains in-frame clones only, with some absent. The profile shows 200,000 to 300,000 clones, more than 85% of them singletons. Sequencing was performed on PBMCs. Receptors originate from a man younger than 30 in good health and CMV-seropositive. Each CDR3 is given with its conserved first and last residue. D genes are given only for firm matches.

len	d_gene	v_gene	j_gene	CDR3nt	CDR3aa
13	TRBD1	TRBV5-4	TRBJ2-7	TGTGCCAGCAGACGGACAGGAAACTACGAGCAGTACTTC	CASRRTGNYEQYF
16	TRBD2	TRBV18	TRBJ2-7	TGTGCCAGCTCACCACCGCGGCCTAGCGGAACCTACGAGCAGTACTTC	CASSPPRPSGTYEQYF
14	.	TRBV7-2	TRBJ1-3	TGTGCCAGCAGCTTAGGGGGGTCTGGAAACACCATATATTTT	CASSLGGSGNTIYF
14	TRBD2	TRBV6-5	TRBJ2-5	TGTGCCAGCAGTTACGACGGGAGGGCGGAGACCCAGTACTTC	CASSYDGRAETQYF
16	.	TRBV30	TRBJ1-4	TGTGCCTGGGCTAAGTTGGACGGTCTTTCCCTGGAAAAACTGTTTTTT	CAWAKLDGLSLEKLFF
10	.	TRBV20-1	TRBJ2-7	TGCAGTGCTAGATCCTACGAGCAGTACTTC	CSARSYEQYF
16	.	TRBV9	TRBJ2-1	TGTGCCAGCAGCGCCAAACTAGTTTGGGACGACAATGAGCAGTTCTTC	CASSAKLVWDDNEQFF
15	.	TRBV7-2	TRBJ1-1	TGTGCCAGCAGCTTAGTGCTGATGGTGAACACTGAAGCTTTCTTT	CASSLVLMVNTEAFF
13	TRBD1	TRBV11-2	TRBJ2-7	TGTGCCAGCAGCCCAAGACAGGGGGCGGGGCAGTACTTC	CASSPRQGAGQYF
14	TRBD2	TRBV2	TRBJ2-7	TGTGCCAGCATGGCTAGCGGCGACTACTACGAGCAGTACTTC	CASMASGDYYEQYF